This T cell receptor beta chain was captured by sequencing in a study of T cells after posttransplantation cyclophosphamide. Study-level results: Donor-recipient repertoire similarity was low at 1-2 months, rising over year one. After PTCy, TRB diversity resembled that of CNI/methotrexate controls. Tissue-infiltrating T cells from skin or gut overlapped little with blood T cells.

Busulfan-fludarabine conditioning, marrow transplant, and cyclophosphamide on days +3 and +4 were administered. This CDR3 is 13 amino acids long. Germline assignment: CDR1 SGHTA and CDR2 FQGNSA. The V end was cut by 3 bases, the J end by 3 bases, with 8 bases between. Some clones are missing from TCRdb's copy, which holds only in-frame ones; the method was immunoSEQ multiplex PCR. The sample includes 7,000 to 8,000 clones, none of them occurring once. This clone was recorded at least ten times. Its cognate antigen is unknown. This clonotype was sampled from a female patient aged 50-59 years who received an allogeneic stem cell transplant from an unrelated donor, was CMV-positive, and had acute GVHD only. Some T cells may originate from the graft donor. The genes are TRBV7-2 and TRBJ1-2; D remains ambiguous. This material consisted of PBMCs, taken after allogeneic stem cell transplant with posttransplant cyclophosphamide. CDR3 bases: TGTGCCAGCAGCTTGGGCAGGTACTATGGCTACACCTTC. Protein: CASSLGRYYGYTF.